These 10 T cell receptor beta chains came from one sample sequenced in a study of shared clonotypes between healthy human individuals (dated by TCRdb to 2020 to 2021). The receptor library was made with the immunoSEQ multiplex PCR assay. Held by TCRdb, this immuneACCESS table contains in-frame sequences only and omits some clones. Under half of the omission traces to an unresolved V gene where checked; the cause of the rest is unknown. The sample contains under 2.5 million clones, roughly 90% of them found a single time. The top ten constitute around 0.35% of the sample. The sequencing sample was made of naive CD4+ T cells from PBMCs. The cell subset or site label here, explained by the study, means: CD45RA+ positively selected. These receptors originate from a man between 18 and 35 years old in good health. Some clones in this sample may be carry-over from other donors' samples.

The rearrangement links TRBV19 to TRBJ1-4; 7 bases agree with TRBD1. Germline CDR1 and CDR2: LNHDA and SQIVND (reference sequence). V lost 6 bases to trimming and J lost 2 bases; unmatched junction nucleotides: 9. The CDR3 covers 16 residues. The CDR3: CASSITGDPTNEKLFF. CDR3 sequence (DNA): TGTGCCAGTAGCATTACAGGGGATCCCACTAATGAAAAACTGTTTTTT.

The rearrangement links TRBV28 to TRBJ2-4; D not certain. This CDR3 contains 17 residues. Deletions cut 5 bases from V and 1 base from J, with 18 bases between. Germline-derived CDR1 and CDR2 are MDHEN and SYDVKM. The CDR3 coding sequence is TGTGCCAGCAGTCCCTACTTTCTCTCGGGCGCCAAAAACATTCAGTACTTC. Encoded protein: CASSPYFLSGAKNIQYF.

The chain recombines TRBV7-2 with TRBJ2-7; 9 bases are a match to TRBD1. This CDR3 is 15 amino acids long. CDR1 SGHTA and CDR2 FQGNSA come from the germline V gene. J gave up 2 bases and V 4 bases, and 6 bases lay outside the gene matches. The CDR3 coding sequence is TGTGCCAGCAGCTCTGACAGGGGGGAGACCTACGAGCAGTACTTC. Residues: CASSSDRGETYEQYF. Looking up the rest from reference TRBV7-2 and TRBJ2-7 gives the full variable domain: GAGVSQSPSNKVTEKGKDVELRCDPISGHTALYWYRQSLGQGLEFLIYFQGNSAPDKSGLPSDRFSAERTGGSVSTLTIQRTQQEDSAVYLCASSSDRGETYEQYFGPGTRLTVT.

This clone occurred once. The DNA of the CDR3 is TGTGCCAGCCACAGGGCCGAGGGGGAGCAGTACTTC. Amino acids: CASHRAEGEQYF. The rearrangement links TRBV28 to TRBJ2-7, with D tentatively TRBD1 (6 bases). CDR3 size: 12 residues. Germline assignment: CDR1 MDHEN and CDR2 SYDVKM. Trimming cost V 8 bases and J 7 bases, with 15 bases left between them.

The rearrangement uses TRBV18 and TRBJ1-1, with D possibly being TRBD1 (5 bases). The CDR3 sequence is 14 residues long. With 3 bases removed from V and 1 base from J, the gap between germline ends came to 9 bases. Germline lookup yields CDR1 KGHSH and CDR2 LQKENI. The CDR3 reads CASSPAQGNTEAFF. The CDR3 DNA sequence: TGTGCCAGCTCACCCGCCCAGGGGAACACTGAAGCTTTCTTT.

The V and J genes are TRBV30 and TRBJ2-3; TRBD1 agrees at 7 bases. The ends lost 8 bases at V and 6 bases at J; junction bases unmatched: 8. The CDR3 length is 12 residues. Per germline, CDR1 GTSNPN and CDR2 SVGIG (reference sequence). The CDR3, as DNA: TGTGCCCGGCGACAGGGATCGGATACGCAGTATTTT. Translated, it gives CARRQGSDTQYF.

This clone has only a few counts. This specimen includes other DNA sequences encoding the same CDR3. The genes are TRBV5-1 and TRBJ1-4; no definite D call. V lost 4 bases and J lost 4, with 11 bases in between. Germline assignment: CDR1 SGHRS and CDR2 YFSETQ. This CDR3 comprises 14 residues. The CDR3 loop reads CASSLVDSNEKLFF. The CDR3 nucleotides are TGCGCCAGCAGCCTGGTGGATAGTAATGAAAAACTGTTTTTT.

The chain has TRBV28 and TRBJ2-1; D remains ambiguous. Trimming left V 10 bases short and J 0 bases short, with 16 bases between. The length of the CDR3 is 15 residues. Germline V gene sequence: CDR1 MDHEN, CDR2 SYDVKM. CDR3 sequence reads: CATLLAGSSYNEQFF. Here the CDR3 DNA reads TGTGCCACTCTCCTGGCTGGCAGCTCCTACAATGAGCAGTTCTTC.

The rearrangement uses TRBV5-1 and TRBJ1-1, with a possible D match to TRBD1 (6 bases). This CDR3 region has 14 residues. V lost 7 bases to trimming and J lost 5 bases, with 18 bases between them. Germline V gene data show CDR1 as SGHRS and CDR2 as YFSETQ. The CDR3 is CASRGTLGGTEAFF. The CDR3 coding sequence is TGCGCCAGCCGCGGGACGTTAGGGGGGACTGAAGCTTTCTTT.

This chain uses TRBV4-1 with TRBJ2-1; possible D gene TRBD1, 5 bases. CDR1 is MGHRA and CDR2 is YSYEKL in the germline V gene. V was shortened by 1 base and J by 5 bases, with 12 bases between the two germline ends. This CDR3 is built from 15 residues. The CDR3 reads CASSQVQGQNNEQFF. In DNA, the CDR3 is TGCGCCAGCAGCCAAGTCCAAGGACAAAACAATGAGCAGTTCTTC.